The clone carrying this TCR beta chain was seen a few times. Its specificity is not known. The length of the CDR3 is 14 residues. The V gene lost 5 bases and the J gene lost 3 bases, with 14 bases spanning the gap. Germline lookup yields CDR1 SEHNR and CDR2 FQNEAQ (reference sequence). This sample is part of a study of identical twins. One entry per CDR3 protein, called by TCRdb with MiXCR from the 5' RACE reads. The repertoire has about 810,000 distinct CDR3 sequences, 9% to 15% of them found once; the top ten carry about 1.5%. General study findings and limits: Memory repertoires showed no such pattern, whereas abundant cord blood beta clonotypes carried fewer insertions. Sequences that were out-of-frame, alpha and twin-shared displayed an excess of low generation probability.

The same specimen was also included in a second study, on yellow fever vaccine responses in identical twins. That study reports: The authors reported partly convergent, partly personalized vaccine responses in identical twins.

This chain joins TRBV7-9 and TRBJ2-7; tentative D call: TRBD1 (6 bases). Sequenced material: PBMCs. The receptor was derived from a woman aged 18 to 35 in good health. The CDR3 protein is CASSPDRGLYEQYF. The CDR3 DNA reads TGTGCCAGCAGCCCGGACAGAGGTCTCTACGAGCAGTACTTC.